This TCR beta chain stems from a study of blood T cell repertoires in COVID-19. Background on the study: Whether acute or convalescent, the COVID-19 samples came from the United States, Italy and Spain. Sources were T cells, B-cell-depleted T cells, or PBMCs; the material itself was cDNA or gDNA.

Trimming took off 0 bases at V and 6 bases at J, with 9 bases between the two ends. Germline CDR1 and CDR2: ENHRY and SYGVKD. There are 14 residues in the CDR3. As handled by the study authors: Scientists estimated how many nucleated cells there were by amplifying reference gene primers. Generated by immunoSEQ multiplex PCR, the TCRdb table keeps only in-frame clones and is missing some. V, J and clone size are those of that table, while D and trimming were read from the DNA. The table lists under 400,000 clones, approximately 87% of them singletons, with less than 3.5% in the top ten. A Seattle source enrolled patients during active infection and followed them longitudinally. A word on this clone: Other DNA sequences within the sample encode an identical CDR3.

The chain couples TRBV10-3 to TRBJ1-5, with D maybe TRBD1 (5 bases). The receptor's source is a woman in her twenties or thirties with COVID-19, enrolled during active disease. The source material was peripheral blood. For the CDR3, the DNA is TGTGCCATCAGTGAGTCCCTGGGGGGTCAGCCCCAGCATTTT. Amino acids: CAISESLGGQPQHF.